What follows are 6 T cell receptor beta chains derived from one specimen sequenced in a study of blood T cell repertoires in COVID-19. Assay used: immunoSEQ multiplex PCR; TCRdb lists only in-frame clones, some missing. The table records roughly 170,000 clones, roughly 89% of them present only once. The sequenced material came from peripheral blood. The receptors stem from a woman in her late teens or twenties who had recovered from COVID-19.

The genes are TRBV7-9 and TRBJ2-2, with D perhaps TRBD1 (6 bases). The V and J ends lost 5 bases and 0 bases respectively, with 16 bases between them. From germline, CDR1 is SEHNR and CDR2 FQNEAQ (reference sequence). The CDR3 consists of 17 residues. For the CDR3, the DNA is TGTGCCAGCAGCCGCACGTTAACAGGGTCGAACACCGGGGAGCTGTTTTTT. As protein: CASSRTLTGSNTGELFF. The complete variable domain, with remaining parts taken from reference TRBV7-9 and TRBJ2-2, reads DTGVSQNPRHKITKRGQNVTFRCDPISEHNRLYWYRQTLGQGPEFLTYFQNEAQLEKSRLLSDRFSAERPKGSFSTLEIQRTEQGDSAMYLCASSRTLTGSNTGELFFGEGSRLTVL.

The rearrangement links TRBV7-2 to TRBJ1-2; 9 nucleotides match TRBD1. There are 18 residues in the CDR3. Germline loops: CDR1 SGHTA, CDR2 FQGNSA. V dropped 5 bases and J dropped 6; count of bases not matched to a gene: 19. CDR3 residues: CASSPLRPRTGVGDGYTF. CDR3 DNA sequence: TGTGCCAGCAGCCCCCTCCGCCCGAGGACAGGGGTCGGAGATGGCTACACCTTC. Drawing the rest from reference TRBV7-2 and TRBJ1-2, the complete variable domain is GAGVSQSPSNKVTEKGKDVELRCDPISGHTALYWYRQSLGQGLEFLIYFQGNSAPDKSGLPSDRFSAERTGGSVSTLTIQRTQQEDSAVYLCASSPLRPRTGVGDGYTFGSGTRLTVV.

This chain uses TRBV19 with TRBJ2-7, with 9 bases identical to TRBD1. Germline CDR1 reads LNHDA; CDR2 reads SQIVND (reference sequence). The CDR3 is 14 residues long. The V gene end was trimmed by 7 bases and the J gene end by 5 bases; junction bases not matched to a gene: 9. CDR3 in DNA: TGTGCCAGTACCCCCGGGACAGGGCCCCACGAGCAGTACTTC. This translates into CASTPGTGPHEQYF.

In this sample, this clone turned up a few times. The chain recombines TRBV2 with TRBJ1-5, with 7 bases that match TRBD1. Germline V lookup: CDR1 SNHLY, CDR2 FYNNEI. The V segment lost 8 bases and the J segment 3 bases; nucleotides outside the gene matches: 7. The CDR3 length is 14 residues. The CDR3: CASEERGLNQPQHF. DNA for the CDR3: TGTGCCAGCGAGGAGAGGGGGCTCAATCAGCCCCAGCATTTT.

The chain couples TRBV20-1 to TRBJ1-1; a possible D gene is TRBD1 (6 bases). The germline CDR1 and CDR2 sequences are DFQATT and SNEGSKA (reference sequence). Trimming cost V 7 bases and J 6 bases, with 12 bases left between them. The CDR3 has 11 amino acids. The CDR3 DNA reads TGCAGTGGAGGGGGGGGCTCTGAAGCTTTCTTT. Protein: CSGGGGSEAFF.

The chain has TRBV11-2 and TRBJ2-1, with D tentatively TRBD1 (6 bases). V was trimmed by 3 bases and J by 5 bases, leaving 26 bases between them. The CDR3 is made up of 19 amino acids. CDR1 and CDR2 (germline): SGHAT, FQNNGV. Here the CDR3 DNA reads TGTGCCAGCAGCTTGTCCTTCCGGGACACCCAGTTGCGGGACAATGAGCAGTTCTTC. Encoded protein: CASSLSFRDTQLRDNEQFF. The full variable domain, completed using reference TRBV11-2 and TRBJ2-1, is EAGVAQSPRYKIIEKRQSVAFWCNPISGHATLYWYQQILGQGPKLLIQFQNNGVVDDSQLPKDRFSAERLKGVDSTLKIQPAKLEDSAVYLCASSLSFRDTQLRDNEQFFGPGTRLTVL.